The 6 T cell receptor beta chains below come from one sample, sequenced in a study of T cells in Graves' hyperthyroidism and ophthalmopathy. There were TCR beta CDR3 regions amplified from RNA transcripts. The HTBI set primed first-round TCR CDR3 RT-PCR. TCRdb processed the multiplex PCR reads anew with MiXCR; each CDR3 protein has one entry. The sample lists about 560,000 distinct CDR3 sequences; approximately 15% were seen once. Source material: blood. The receptors were gathered from a woman between 18 and 29 years old with Graves' hyperthyroidism.

The chain uses TRBV20-1 and TRBJ2-6; no definite D call. The CDR3 extends over 16 amino acids. CDR1 DFQATT and CDR2 SNEGSKA come from the germline V gene (reference sequence). Trimming left V 0 bases short and J 0 bases short, with 9 bases between. The CDR3 bases are TGCAGTGCTAGAGATCATGTGAACTCTGGGGCCAACGTCCTGACTTTC. Translated: CSARDHVNSGANVLTF.

J is TRBJ2-7 and V is TRBV4-1; D could derive from TRBD1 or TRBD2 (5 bases each). The CDR3 extends over 14 amino acids. Germline CDR1 and CDR2: MGHRA and YSYEKL. With 4 bases removed from V and 8 bases from J, the gap between germline ends came to 18 bases. The CDR3 sequence is CASSPEGPGRKQYF. CDR3 sequence (DNA): TGCGCCAGCAGCCCCGAGGGGCCGGGACGGAAGCAGTACTTC.

The chain carries TRBV7-2 and TRBJ1-1; tentative D call: TRBD1 (6 bases). The CDR3 consists of 15 residues. The V gene's germline CDR1 is SGHTA and CDR2 FQGNSA. Trimming removed 5 bases at V and 0 bases at J, with 13 bases between. This CDR3 is CASSPRTEMNTEAFF. The CDR3 nucleotides read TGTGCCAGCAGCCCGCGGACAGAAATGAACACTGAAGCTTTCTTT.

The V and J genes are TRBV7-8 and TRBJ1-6; unclear D gene. The germline V gene has CDR1 SGHVS and CDR2 FQNEAQ. The CDR3 sequence is 14 residues long. Between the trimmed V and J ends, which lost 2 bases and 6 bases, there was a span of 8 bases. This CDR3 reads CASSLRAANSPLHF. In nucleotides, the CDR3 is TGTGCCAGCAGCTTAAGGGCGGCTAATTCACCCCTCCACTTT.

This clonotype appeared many times. CDR3 sequence (DNA): TGTGCCAGCAGTTTATCCAGGGTGGTCAATGAGCAGTTCTTC. It is translated as CASSLSRVVNEQFF. V and J are TRBV28 and TRBJ2-1; D may be TRBD1 (5 bases). The CDR3 covers 14 residues. V lost 1 base to trimming and J lost 6 bases, with 10 bases between them. CDR1 is MDHEN, CDR2 SYDVKM, per germline.

In this sample, this clonotype turned up many times. V gene TRBV28 combines with J gene TRBJ2-7; 9 bases are a match to TRBD1. Germline CDR1 MDHEN, CDR2 SYDVKM. CDR3 size: 13 residues. J was trimmed by 2 bases and V by 8 bases; bases with no gene match: 4. The CDR3: CASLQGAPYEQYF. The CDR3 coding sequence is TGTGCCAGCTTACAGGGGGCTCCCTACGAGCAGTACTTC.